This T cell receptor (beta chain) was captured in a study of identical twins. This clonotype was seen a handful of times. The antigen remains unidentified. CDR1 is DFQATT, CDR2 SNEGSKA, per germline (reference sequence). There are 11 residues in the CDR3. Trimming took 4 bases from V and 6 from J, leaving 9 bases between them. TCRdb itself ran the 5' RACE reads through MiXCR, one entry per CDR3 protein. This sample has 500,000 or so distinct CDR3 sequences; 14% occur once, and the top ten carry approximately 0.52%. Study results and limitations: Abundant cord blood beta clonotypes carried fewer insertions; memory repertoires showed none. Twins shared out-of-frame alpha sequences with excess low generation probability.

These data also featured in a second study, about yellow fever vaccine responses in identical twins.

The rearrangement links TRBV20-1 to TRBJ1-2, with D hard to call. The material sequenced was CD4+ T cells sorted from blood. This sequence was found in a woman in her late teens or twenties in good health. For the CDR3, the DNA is TGCAGTGCTACTGGGAAGGATGGCTACACCTTC. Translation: CSATGKDGYTF.